This T cell receptor beta chain was retrieved from a study of shared clonotypes between healthy human individuals. About the study: Per donor, three plates held CD4 naive cells, three held CD4 memory, two held CD8 naive and one held CD8 memory.

Clones were sequenced by immunoSEQ multiplex PCR, and TCRdb holds only the in-frame ones, with some missing. The sample includes about a million clones, roughly 80% seen only once; the top ten take more than 0.85%. The CDR3 has 15 amino acids. CDR1 SGHRS and CDR2 YFSETQ come from the germline V gene. Trimming shortened V by 0 bases and J by 7 bases, and 16 bases separated the two germline ends. Specimen: memory CD4+ T cells from PBMCs. The sample's subset: CD45RA-negative fraction. The chain combines TRBV5-1 with TRBJ1-1; D is possibly TRBD1 (5 bases). This sequence was found in a man aged 18 to 30 in good health. Some clones in this sample may be carry-over from other donors' samples. The CDR3 coding sequence is TGCGCCAGCAGCTTGGGACCGGGGCCGGGGGATGAAGCTTTCTTT. Protein product: CASSLGPGPGDEAFF.